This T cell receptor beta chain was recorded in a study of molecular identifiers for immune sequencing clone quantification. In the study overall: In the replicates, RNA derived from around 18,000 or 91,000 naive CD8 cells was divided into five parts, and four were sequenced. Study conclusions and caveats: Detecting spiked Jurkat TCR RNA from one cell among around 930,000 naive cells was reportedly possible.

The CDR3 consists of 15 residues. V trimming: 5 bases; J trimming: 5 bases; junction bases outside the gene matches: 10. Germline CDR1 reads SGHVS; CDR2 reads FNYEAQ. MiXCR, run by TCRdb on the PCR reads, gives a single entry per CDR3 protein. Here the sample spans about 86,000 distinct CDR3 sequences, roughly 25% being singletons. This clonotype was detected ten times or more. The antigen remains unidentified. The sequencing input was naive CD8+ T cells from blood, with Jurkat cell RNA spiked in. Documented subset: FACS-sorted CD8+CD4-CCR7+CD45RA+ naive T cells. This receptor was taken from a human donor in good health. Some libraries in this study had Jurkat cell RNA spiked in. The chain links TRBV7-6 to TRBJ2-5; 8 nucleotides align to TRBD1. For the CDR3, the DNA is TGTGCCAGCAGCCACGACACAGGGGGGTACGAGACCCAGTACTTC. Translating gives CASSHDTGGYETQYF.